The following is a T cell receptor beta chain sequence with its context. As yet, its antigen is unknown. The sample belongs to a study of blood T cells in healthy people across ages. Broader study findings: Naive T cell percentage showed a strong correlation with the diversity of TCR beta. Older individuals had lower TCR beta diversity per million T cells (the decline was roughly linear).

A J-beta primer mix and a sample-barcoded 5' primer were used in a second PCR of roughly 7 to 12 cycles. Tagging of each cDNA molecule was performed by a template-switch adaptor with 12 random nucleotides. TCRdb re-called the 5' RACE reads through MiXCR, storing one row per CDR3 protein. This table holds 700,000 or so distinct CDR3 sequences, about 24% found once. CDR1 is LGHDT and CDR2 is YNNKEL in the germline V gene (reference sequence). CDR3 size: 15 residues. Trimming removed 4 bases at V and 1 base at J, with 13 bases between. Samples had at least 6 million PBMCs isolated from them. Sequencing used blood. The chain combines TRBV3-1 with TRBJ1-1; the D is unclear. The receptor comes from a man between 65 and 79 years old in good health. The CDR3 bases are TGTGCCAGCAGCCGGGGAAACCAGAAGAACACTGAAGCTTTCTTT. The encoded protein is CASSRGNQKNTEAFF.